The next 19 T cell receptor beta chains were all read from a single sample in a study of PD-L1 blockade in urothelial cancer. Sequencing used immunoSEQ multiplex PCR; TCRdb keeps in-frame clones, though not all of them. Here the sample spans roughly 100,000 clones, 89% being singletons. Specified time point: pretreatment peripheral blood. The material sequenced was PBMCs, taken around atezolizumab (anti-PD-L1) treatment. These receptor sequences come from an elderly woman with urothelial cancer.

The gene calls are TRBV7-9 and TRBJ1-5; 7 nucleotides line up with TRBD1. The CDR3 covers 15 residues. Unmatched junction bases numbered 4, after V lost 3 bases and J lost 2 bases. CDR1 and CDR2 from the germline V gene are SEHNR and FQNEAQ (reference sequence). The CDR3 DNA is TGTGCCAGCAGCTTTAAGGGGGCGCGCAATCAGCCCCAGCATTTT. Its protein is CASSFKGARNQPQHF.

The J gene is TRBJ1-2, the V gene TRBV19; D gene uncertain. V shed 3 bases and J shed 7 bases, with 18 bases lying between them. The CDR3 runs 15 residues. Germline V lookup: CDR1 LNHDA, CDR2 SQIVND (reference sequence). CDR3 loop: CASSIPGPGVSGYTF. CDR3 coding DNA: TGTGCCAGTAGTATTCCCGGGCCCGGGGTTAGTGGCTACACCTTC.

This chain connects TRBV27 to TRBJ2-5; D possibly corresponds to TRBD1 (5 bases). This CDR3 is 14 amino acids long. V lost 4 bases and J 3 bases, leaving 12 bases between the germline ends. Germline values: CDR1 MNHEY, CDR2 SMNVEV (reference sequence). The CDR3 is CASSSLGREETQYF. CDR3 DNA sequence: TGTGCCAGCAGTTCCCTGGGCAGGGAAGAGACCCAGTACTTC.

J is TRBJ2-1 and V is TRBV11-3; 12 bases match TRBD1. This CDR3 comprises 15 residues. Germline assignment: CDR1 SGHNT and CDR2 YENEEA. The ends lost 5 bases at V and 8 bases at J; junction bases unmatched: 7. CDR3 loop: CASSLRDRGHHEQFF. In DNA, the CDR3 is TGTGCCAGCAGCCTCCGGGACAGGGGGCACCATGAGCAGTTCTTC.

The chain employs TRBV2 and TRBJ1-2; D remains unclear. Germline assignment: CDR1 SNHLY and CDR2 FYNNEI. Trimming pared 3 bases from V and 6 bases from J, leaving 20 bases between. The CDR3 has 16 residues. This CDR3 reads CASSDPFGGQKNGYTF. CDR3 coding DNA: TGTGCCAGCAGTGACCCGTTCGGAGGTCAGAAAAATGGCTACACCTTC.

CDR3 nucleotide sequence: TGTGCCAGCAGTGTACCCCGGGGGATCCCCCAGTACTTC. It codes for CASSVPRGIPQYF. The J gene is TRBJ2-5, the V gene TRBV6-1, with a weak D call TRBD2 (6 bases). CDR1 is MNHNS, CDR2 SASEGT, per germline. This CDR3 spans 13 amino acids. The V and J ends lost 4 bases and 9 bases respectively, with 15 bases between them.

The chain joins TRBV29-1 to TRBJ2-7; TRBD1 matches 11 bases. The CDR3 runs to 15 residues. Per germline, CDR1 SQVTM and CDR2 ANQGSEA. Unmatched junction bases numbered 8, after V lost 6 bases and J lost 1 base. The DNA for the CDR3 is TGCAGCGTCGTGCGCGGGACAGGGGGGTCCTACGAGCAGTACTTC. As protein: CSVVRGTGGSYEQYF.

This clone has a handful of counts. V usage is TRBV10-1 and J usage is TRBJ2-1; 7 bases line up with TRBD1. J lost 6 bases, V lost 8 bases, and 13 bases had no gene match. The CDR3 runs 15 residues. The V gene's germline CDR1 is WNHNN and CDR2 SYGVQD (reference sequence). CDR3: CASSQERGHVNEQFF. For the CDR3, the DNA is TGCGCCAGCTCCCAGGAGAGGGGGCATGTCAATGAGCAGTTCTTC.

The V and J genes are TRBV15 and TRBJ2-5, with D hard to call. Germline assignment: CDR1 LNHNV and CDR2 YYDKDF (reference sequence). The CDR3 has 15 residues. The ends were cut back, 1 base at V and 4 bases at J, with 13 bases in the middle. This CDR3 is CATSRATGRGETQYF. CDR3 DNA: TGTGCCACCAGCAGAGCAACCGGTCGAGGAGAGACCCAGTACTTC.

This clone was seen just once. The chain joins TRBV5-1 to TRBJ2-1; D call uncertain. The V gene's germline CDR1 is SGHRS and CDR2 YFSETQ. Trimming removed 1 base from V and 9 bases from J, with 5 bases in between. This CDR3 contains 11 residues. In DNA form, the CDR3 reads TGCGCCAGCAGCTTGACAGTTGAGCAGTTCTTC. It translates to CASSLTVEQFF.

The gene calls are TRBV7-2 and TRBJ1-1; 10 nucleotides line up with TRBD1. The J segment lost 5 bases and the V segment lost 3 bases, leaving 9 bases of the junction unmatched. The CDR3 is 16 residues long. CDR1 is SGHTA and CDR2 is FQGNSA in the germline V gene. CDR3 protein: CASSFGTGAARTEAFF. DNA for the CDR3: TGTGCCAGCAGCTTCGGGACAGGGGCGGCGAGGACTGAAGCTTTCTTT.

The CDR3 region is CAITGDGYTIYF. The CDR3 nucleotides are TGTGCCATCACGGGGGATGGCTACACCATATATTTT. The chain employs TRBV10-3 and TRBJ1-3, with D possibly TRBD1 on 5 matching bases. The CDR3 extends over 12 amino acids. Germline V gene data show CDR1 as ENHRY and CDR2 as SYGVKD. Deletions cut 7 bases from V and 8 bases from J, with 12 bases between.

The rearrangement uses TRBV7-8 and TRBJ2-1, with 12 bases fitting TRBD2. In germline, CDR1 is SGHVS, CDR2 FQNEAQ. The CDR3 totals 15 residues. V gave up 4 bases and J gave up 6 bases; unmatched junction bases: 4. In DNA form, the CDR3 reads TGTGCCAGCAGCTCGGGACTAGCGGGCTTCAATGAGCAGTTCTTC. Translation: CASSSGLAGFNEQFF.

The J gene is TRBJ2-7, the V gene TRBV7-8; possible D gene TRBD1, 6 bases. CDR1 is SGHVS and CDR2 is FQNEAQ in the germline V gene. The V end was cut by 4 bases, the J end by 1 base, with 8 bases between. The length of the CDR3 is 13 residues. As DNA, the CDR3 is TGTGCCAGCAGCTCCGACAGGTCCTACGAGCAGTACTTC. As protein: CASSSDRSYEQYF.

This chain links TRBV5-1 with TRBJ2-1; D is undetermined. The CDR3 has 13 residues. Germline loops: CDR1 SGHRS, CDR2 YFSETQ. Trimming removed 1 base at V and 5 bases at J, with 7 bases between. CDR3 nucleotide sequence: TGCGCCAGCAGCTTGTTAGTTGACAATGAGCAGTTCTTC. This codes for CASSLLVDNEQFF.

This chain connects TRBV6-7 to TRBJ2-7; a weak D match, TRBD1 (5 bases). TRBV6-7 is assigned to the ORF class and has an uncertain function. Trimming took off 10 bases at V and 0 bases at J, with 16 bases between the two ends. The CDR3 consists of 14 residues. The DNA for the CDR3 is TGTGCCACCCGGTATACAGGTAGCTCCTACGAGCAGTACTTC. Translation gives CATRYTGSSYEQYF.

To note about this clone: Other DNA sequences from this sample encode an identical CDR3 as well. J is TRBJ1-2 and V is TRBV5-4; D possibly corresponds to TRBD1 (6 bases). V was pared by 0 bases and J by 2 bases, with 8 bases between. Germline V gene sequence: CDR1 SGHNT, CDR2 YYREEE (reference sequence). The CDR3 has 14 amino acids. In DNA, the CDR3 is TGTGCCAGCAGCTTGGCCGGACAGAACTATGGCTACACCTTC. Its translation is CASSLAGQNYGYTF.

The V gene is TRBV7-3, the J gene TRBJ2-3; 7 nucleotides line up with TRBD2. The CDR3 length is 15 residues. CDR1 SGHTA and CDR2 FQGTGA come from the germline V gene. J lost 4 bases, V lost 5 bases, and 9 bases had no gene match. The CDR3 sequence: CASSPVGGSADTQYF. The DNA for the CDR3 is TGTGCCAGCAGCCCCGTGGGCGGGAGTGCAGATACGCAGTATTTT. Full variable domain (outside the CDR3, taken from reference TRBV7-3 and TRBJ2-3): GAGVSQTPSNKVTEKGKYVELRCDPISGHTALYWYRQSLGQGPEFLIYFQGTGAADDSGLPNDRFFAVRPEGSVSTLKIQRTERGDSAVYLCASSPVGGSADTQYFGPGTRLTVL.

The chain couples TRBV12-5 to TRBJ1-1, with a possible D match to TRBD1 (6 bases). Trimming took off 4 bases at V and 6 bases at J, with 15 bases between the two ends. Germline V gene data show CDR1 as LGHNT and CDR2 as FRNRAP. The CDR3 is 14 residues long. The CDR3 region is CASGSATGRAEAFF. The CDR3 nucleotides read TGTGCTAGTGGTTCAGCAACAGGGCGCGCTGAAGCTTTCTTT. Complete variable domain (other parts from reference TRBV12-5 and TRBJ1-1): DARVTQTPRHKVTEMGQEVTMRCQPILGHNTVFWYRQTMMQGLELLAYFRNRAPLDDSGMPKDRFSAEMPDATLATLKIQPSEPRDSAVYFCASGSATGRAEAFFGQGTRLTVV.